These T cell receptor beta chains were read from a single sample in a study of CD8+CD57+ T cells in acquired aplastic anemia. TCRdb processed the reads anew with MiXCR; each CDR3 protein has one entry. In the table there are over 150,000 distinct CDR3 sequences, around 75% of which are singletons. The sample was sorted CD4+, CD8+, or CD8+CD57+ T cells (not recorded which) from PBMCs. Every receptor here comes from a human donor with aplastic anemia. Both conserved end residues are part of each CDR3. The order of the fields is clone size, V gene, D gene, J gene, CDR3 protein, CDR3 DNA. The D gene is left open where the match is weak. Part of the rows lack a size; the others show once, few, many or a class for expanded clones.

abundance: NA; v_gene: TRBV9; d_gene: NA; j_gene: TRBJ1-2; CDR3aa: CASSVVENYGYTF; CDR3nt: TGTGCCAGCAGCGTAGTGGAGAACTATGGCTACACCTTC
abundance: many; v_gene: TRBV29-1; d_gene: NA; j_gene: TRBJ1-5; CDR3aa: CSVGGSGDRDQPQHF; CDR3nt: TGCAGCGTTGGGGGGTCAGGCGATAGGGATCAGCCCCAGCATTTT
abundance: NA; v_gene: TRBV12-3/TRBV12-4; d_gene: NA; j_gene: TRBJ2-2; CDR3aa: CASTPATGELFF; CDR3nt: TGTGCCAGCACCCCTGCCACAGGGGAGCTGTTTTTT
abundance: NA; v_gene: TRBV2; d_gene: TRBD2; j_gene: TRBJ2-3; CDR3aa: CASIEGREGYTDTQYF; CDR3nt: TGTGCCAGCATAGAAGGGCGGGAGGGATACACAGATACGCAGTATTTT
abundance: few; v_gene: TRBV7-2; d_gene: NA; j_gene: TRBJ2-7; CDR3aa: CASSLAGSSSEQYF; CDR3nt: TGTGCCAGCAGCTTGGCAGGGAGCTCAAGCGAGCAGTACTTC
abundance: NA; v_gene: TRBV10-2; d_gene: NA; j_gene: TRBJ2-5; CDR3aa: CASSLGTSLGETQYF; CDR3nt: TGTGCCAGCAGTCTGGGGACTTCTCTGGGAGAGACCCAGTACTTC
abundance: NA; v_gene: TRBV24-1; d_gene: NA; j_gene: TRBJ1-1; CDR3aa: CATSNGVLAEAFF; CDR3nt: TGTGCCACCAGTAATGGGGTCCTCGCGGAAGCTTTCTTT
abundance: few; v_gene: TRBV20-1; d_gene: TRBD1; j_gene: TRBJ1-5; CDR3aa: CSAVRTGLRSQPQHF; CDR3nt: TGCAGTGCCGTTCGGACAGGGTTGCGTAGTCAGCCCCAGCATTTT
abundance: NA; v_gene: TRBV10-3; d_gene: NA; j_gene: TRBJ2-7; CDR3aa: CAIMGTEDYEQYF; CDR3nt: TGTGCCATCATGGGGACGGAGGACTACGAGCAGTACTTC
abundance: NA; v_gene: TRBV7-2; d_gene: NA; j_gene: TRBJ1-1; CDR3aa: CASGPGGWTEAFF; CDR3nt: TGTGCCAGCGGCCCCGGGGGATGGACTGAAGCTTTCTTT
abundance: many; v_gene: TRBV20-1; d_gene: TRBD2; j_gene: TRBJ2-7; CDR3aa: CSARGTSGDSYEQYF; CDR3nt: TGCAGTGCTAGAGGTACTAGCGGGGACTCCTACGAGCAGTACTTC
abundance: NA; v_gene: TRBV20-1; d_gene: NA; j_gene: TRBJ2-7; CDR3aa: CSARGVVAHPYEQYF; CDR3nt: TGCAGTGCTAGAGGGGTAGTAGCCCATCCCTACGAGCAGTACTTC
abundance: NA; v_gene: TRBV19; d_gene: NA; j_gene: TRBJ1-5; CDR3aa: CASIPGHGSSLPQHF; CDR3nt: TGTGCCAGTATTCCGGGACACGGGTCTAGTTTGCCCCAGCATTTT
abundance: NA; v_gene: TRBV29-1; d_gene: TRBD1; j_gene: TRBJ1-5; CDR3aa: CSVGQGLNQPQHF; CDR3nt: TGCAGCGTTGGACAGGGACTCAATCAGCCCCAGCATTTT
abundance: NA; v_gene: TRBV20-1; d_gene: NA; j_gene: TRBJ2-7; CDR3aa: CSARDSRGWYSYEQYF; CDR3nt: TGCAGTGCTAGGGACTCTCGCGGGTGGTACTCCTACGAGCAGTACTTC
abundance: NA; v_gene: TRBV7-8; d_gene: NA; j_gene: TRBJ1-1; CDR3aa: CASSFPGQITEASF; CDR3nt: TGTGCCAGCAGCTTTCCCGGACAGATTACTGAAGCTTCCTTT
abundance: NA; v_gene: TRBV24-1; d_gene: TRBD2; j_gene: TRBJ2-1; CDR3aa: CATSDQHSGRAGNEQFF; CDR3nt: TGTGCCACCAGTGACCAACATAGCGGGAGGGCCGGGAATGAGCAGTTCTTC
abundance: once; v_gene: TRBV5-1; d_gene: TRBD1; j_gene: TRBJ1-1; CDR3aa: CASSSGQGVGTEAFF; CDR3nt: TGCGCCAGCAGCTCCGGACAGGGAGTTGGGACTGAAGCTTTCTTT
abundance: few; v_gene: TRBV5-5; d_gene: TRBD1; j_gene: TRBJ2-3; CDR3aa: CASSLGDRGTDTQYF; CDR3nt: TGTGCCAGCAGCTTGGGGGACAGGGGCACAGATACGCAGTATTTT
abundance: NA; v_gene: TRBV13; d_gene: NA; j_gene: TRBJ1-6; CDR3aa: CASSSQLESSYNSPLHF; CDR3nt: TGTGCCAGCAGCTCCCAACTTGAGAGCTCCTATAATTCACCCCTCCACTTT
abundance: NA; v_gene: TRBV7-6; d_gene: NA; j_gene: TRBJ2-3; CDR3aa: CASNFEGGRPDTQYF; CDR3nt: TGTGCCAGCAATTTTGAGGGGGGGCGCCCAGATACGCAGTATTTT
abundance: NA; v_gene: TRBV7-3; d_gene: TRBD1; j_gene: TRBJ2-3; CDR3aa: CASSLQGLVSDTQYF; CDR3nt: TGTGCCAGCAGCCTACAGGGGTTGGTATCAGATACGCAGTATTTT
abundance: NA; v_gene: TRBV19; d_gene: NA; j_gene: TRBJ1-2; CDR3aa: CASSIPTTAPYGYTF; CDR3nt: TGTGCCAGTAGTATCCCCACGACAGCTCCGTATGGCTACACCTTC
abundance: NA; v_gene: TRBV6-4; d_gene: NA; j_gene: TRBJ1-1; CDR3aa: CASSEKPNTEAFF; CDR3nt: TGTGCCAGCAGTGAGAAACCGAACACTGAAGCTTTCTTT
abundance: NA; v_gene: TRBV7-3; d_gene: TRBD1; j_gene: TRBJ1-2; CDR3aa: CASSWDSSGYTF; CDR3nt: TGTGCCAGCAGCTGGGACAGCTCTGGCTACACCTTC
abundance: once; v_gene: TRBV4-1; d_gene: NA; j_gene: TRBJ1-1; CDR3aa: CASSRREDTEAFF; CDR3nt: TGCGCCAGCAGCCGTCGTGAGGACACTGAAGCTTTCTTT
abundance: NA; v_gene: TRBV29-1; d_gene: TRBD2; j_gene: TRBJ2-1; CDR3aa: CSLQAGGPSNEQFF; CDR3nt: TGCAGCCTACAAGCGGGGGGGCCCTCCAATGAGCAGTTCTTC
abundance: NA; v_gene: TRBV27; d_gene: NA; j_gene: TRBJ2-7; CDR3aa: CASSLMRAAGSEQYF; CDR3nt: TGTGCCAGCAGTTTAATGAGGGCTGCAGGCTCCGAGCAGTACTTC